This TCR beta chain came from a study of regulatory T cells in long-lasting Graves disease. General study findings and limits: Persistent-disease Graves' patients showed less TCR diversity than new cases. Sampling was limited to peripheral blood rather than thyroid tissue.

The TCR beta library used iRepertoire HTBI primers with Arm-PCR amplification of CDR3. One entry per CDR3 protein results from TCRdb running MiXCR on the multiplex PCR reads. The sample records about 350,000 distinct CDR3 sequences, 16% being singletons. Time point reported: newly diagnosed GD, antithyroid drugs for less than 3 months. PBMC RNA was the source of the TCR library. Enrollment of patients was through an endocrinology department in Xi'an, China. Looked up from germline, CDR1 is SEHNR and CDR2 is FQNEAQ (reference sequence). The CDR3 spans 15 residues. Trimming removed 3 bases at V and 8 bases at J, with 16 bases between. This clonotype was seen once. Antigen: not known. This same sample was also part of a study on T cells in Graves' hyperthyroidism and ophthalmopathy. That source adds: Most clonotypes that expanded in the thyroid above 0.001 also showed up in blood.

The chain joins TRBV7-9 to TRBJ1-4, with D perhaps TRBD1 (5 bases). Here the sequenced sample was peripheral blood mononuclear cells (PBMCs), taken at new diagnosis, from a patient treated with antithyroid drugs. This sequence originates from a man aged 40-49 years with Graves disease. CDR3 DNA: TGTGCCAGCAGCTTGGGGACGGCGGCTGGCGAAAAACTGTTTTTT. Residues: CASSLGTAAGEKLFF. Combining the CDR3 with reference TRBV7-9 and TRBJ1-4 gives the whole variable domain DTGVSQNPRHKITKRGQNVTFRCDPISEHNRLYWYRQTLGQGPEFLTYFQNEAQLEKSRLLSDRFSAERPKGSFSTLEIQRTEQGDSAMYLCASSLGTAAGEKLFFGSGTQLSVL.